Here is one T cell receptor beta chain with its context. The data are from a study of blood T cell repertoires in COVID-19. Study-level background: PBMCs, B-cell-depleted T cells, or T cells provided the cDNA or gDNA that made up the material.

The germline gives CDR1 MGHRA, CDR2 YSYEKL. Trimming shortened V by 1 base and J by 7 bases, and 14 bases separated the two germline ends. CDR3 length: 15 residues. Authors' data handling: Nucleated cell counts were estimated from reference gene primer amplification. Using immunoSEQ multiplex PCR, the repertoire was profiled, and TCRdb retains in-frame clones only, with some absent. That table is the source of V, J and clone size, and D and trimming were worked out from the DNA. There are approximately 180,000 clones in the sample; roughly 87% occur only once, and 1% to 1.5% lies in the top ten. The sequence came from a human donor with acute COVID-19. The donor label of this sample is uncertain. The specimen sequenced was PBMCs or T cells enriched from blood (not recorded which). This chain links TRBV4-1 with TRBJ1-5; the D gene is possibly TRBD1 (5 bases). The CDR3 DNA sequence: TGCGCCAGCAGCCAAGGACGGGGCGCGGGGCAGCCCCAGCATTTT. Its translation: CASSQGRGAGQPQHF.